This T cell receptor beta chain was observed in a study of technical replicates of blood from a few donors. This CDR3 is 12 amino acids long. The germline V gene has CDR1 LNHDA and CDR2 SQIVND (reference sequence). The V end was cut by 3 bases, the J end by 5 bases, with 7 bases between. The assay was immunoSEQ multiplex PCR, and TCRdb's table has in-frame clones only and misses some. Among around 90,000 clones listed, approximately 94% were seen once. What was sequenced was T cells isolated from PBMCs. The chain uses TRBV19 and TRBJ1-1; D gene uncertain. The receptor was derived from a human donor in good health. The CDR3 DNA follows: TGTGCCAGTAGTATCGGTTTGACTGAAGCTTTCTTT. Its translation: CASSIGLTEAFF.